Following are 2 T cell receptor beta chains from one sample sequenced in a study of T cell changes during pregnancy in multiple sclerosis. Profiled with immunoSEQ multiplex PCR; TCRdb holds only in-frame clones, not every one. This table holds around 110,000 clones, 80% to 95% found once. The input for sequencing was peripheral blood, taken in the third trimester of pregnancy. These receptors originate from a female donor in good health, enrolled as a control in a pregnancy study.

The chain has TRBV15 and TRBJ2-3, with D unclear. CDR1 is LNHNV, CDR2 YYDKDF, per germline (reference sequence). V gave up 4 bases and J gave up 5 bases, with 4 bases separating them. The CDR3 covers 11 residues. The CDR3 DNA reads as TGTGCCACCAGCAAGAGAGATACGCAGTATTTT. This translates into CATSKRDTQYF.

This clone has a single count. The chain couples TRBV27 to TRBJ2-1; 10 bases are a match to TRBD2. Unmatched junction bases numbered 5, after V lost 3 bases and J lost 3 bases. CDR3 length equals 16 residues. The germline CDR1 and CDR2 sequences are MNHEY and SMNVEV (reference sequence). The CDR3 DNA sequence: TGTGCCAGCAGTTTTAGGCTAGCGGGGGACTACAATGAGCAGTTCTTC. It translates to CASSFRLAGDYNEQFF.